The clone carrying this T cell receptor (beta chain) was seen many times. The antigen remains undetermined. TCRdb re-derived calls from the 5' RACE reads in MiXCR, one entry per CDR3 protein. The sample consists of a few thousand distinct CDR3 sequences, approximately 7% of them appearing once. This sample is part of a study of spatial heterogeneity in lung cancer. Study background: In the raw reads, each unique TCR and UMI combination was present more than ten times on average. General observations from the study: Counts that tracked tumor mutation counts were those of expanded intratumoral alpha and beta TCRs.

The time point denotes: sample taken at primary tumor resection. The donor group consisted of under 95 patients who had untreated, early-stage non-small cell lung cancer. Unsorted whole RNA from tumor, nontumor lung or frozen PBMC underwent sequencing. V was pared by 5 bases and J by 10 bases, with 7 bases of the junction left unmatched. There are 14 residues in the CDR3. CDR1 is SGHVS, CDR2 FNYEAQ, per germline. The sequence derives from a male donor with early-stage non-small cell lung cancer. Here the sequenced sample was lung tumor tissue, taken at surgery. The chain couples TRBV7-6 to TRBJ2-1; 11 bases line up with TRBD2. CDR3: CASSSSGRAGEQFF. The CDR3 nucleotides are TGTGCCAGCAGCAGTAGCGGGAGGGCCGGGGAGCAGTTCTTC.